Listed below are T cell receptor beta chains from one sample, sequenced in a study of somatic mutations in cytotoxic T cells in rheumatoid arthritis. Clones were sequenced by immunoSEQ multiplex PCR, and TCRdb holds only the in-frame ones, with some missing. Found here are around 23,000 clones, under 75% of them singletons; the top ten hold approximately 10%. The sample was CD8+ T cells sorted from blood. These receptors were obtained from a woman aged 18-29 years in good health. CDR3s include the opening cysteine and the closing phenylalanine or tryptophan.

j_gene | v_gene | CDR3aa
TRBJ2-3 | TRBV28 | CASSLLPRLLDTQYF
TRBJ2-2 | TRBV28 | CASSFLGSNTGELFF
TRBJ1-5 | TRBV4-2 | CASSQGVGYQPQHF
TRBJ1-1 | TRBV14 | CASSQEGGAEAFF
TRBJ2-1 | TRBV2 | CASSDWTGSYDEQFF
TRBJ2-3 | TRBV9 | CASSVEGDGGATDTQYF
TRBJ1-3 | TRBV4-2 | CASSQDGDPTIYF
TRBJ1-2 | TRBV9 | CASSVVPGQSYGYTF
TRBJ1-5 | TRBV2 | CASSEWDSPNQPQHF
TRBJ1-1 | TRBV27 | CASSLTELNTEAFF
TRBJ2-3 | TRBV29-1 | CSAREVYYTDTQYF
TRBJ2-5 | TRBV27 | CASSPRPLAGYQETQYF
TRBJ2-3 | TRBV30 | CAWSARGRELGADTQYF
TRBJ1-1 | TRBV7-9 | CASSPIGNTEAFF
TRBJ2-7 | TRBV29-1 | CSVHGRGPSGSYEQYF
TRBJ2-7 | TRBV27 | CASSLGHSYEQYF
TRBJ2-7 | TRBV4-2 | CASSQDPLAGSSYEQYF
TRBJ2-2 | TRBV7-6 | CASSSGTNTGELFF
TRBJ2-3 | TRBV7-8 | CASRLTRGGADTQYF
TRBJ2-3 | TRBV5-1 | CASSLGASSTDTQYF
TRBJ2-5 | TRBV28 | CASSSSIVELAQETQYF
TRBJ2-7 | TRBV7-6 | CASSLIGRDYEQYF
TRBJ1-2 | TRBV6-1 | CASSEGQGPNYGYTF
TRBJ1-5 | TRBV27 | CASSFQAPSSYSNQPQHF
TRBJ1-2 | TRBV28 | CASRPDREVDGYTF
TRBJ2-2 | TRBV4-1 | CASSREGHPNTGELFF
TRBJ2-1 | TRBV7-7 | CASSLSGNNEQFF